The 21 T cell receptor beta chains listed next were all sequenced from one sample in a study of T cell repertoires in ileal Crohn's disease. The repertoire was sequenced with immunoSEQ multiplex PCR; TCRdb's copy has only in-frame clones and lacks some. The sample lists some 5,300 clones; roughly 79% were seen once. The sample was ileal tissue. These receptors were collected from an adult with Crohn's disease.

This clone has just one count. The V call is TRBV7-9, the J call TRBJ1-4; D possibly corresponds to TRBD1 (5 bases). Between the trimmed V and J ends, which lost 5 bases and 0 bases, there was a span of 13 bases. CDR3 size: 16 residues. Germline-derived CDR1 and CDR2 are SEHNR and FQNEAQ (reference sequence). The CDR3 DNA reads TGTGCCAGCAGCCCCAGAGCGACAGCAACTAATGAAAAACTGTTTTTT. Protein: CASSPRATATNEKLFF.

The J gene is TRBJ2-5, the V gene TRBV19, with no clear D. The J call may not be correct, given that the DNA end is closer to TRBJ2-7. CDR1 is LNHDA and CDR2 is SQIVND in the germline V gene (reference sequence). This CDR3 is 11 amino acids long. The CDR3 is CASSPPIEQYF. The CDR3 DNA reads as TGTGCCAGTAGCCCTCCCATCGAGCAGTACTTC.

The count of this clone is one. The chain links TRBV28 to TRBJ2-4; perhaps TRBD2 as D (7 bases). Germline V gene sequence: CDR1 MDHEN, CDR2 SYDVKM. The CDR3 loop spans 13 amino acids. V shed 10 bases and J shed 6 bases, with 16 bases lying between them. The CDR3 here is CATTRGAINIQYF. The CDR3 DNA follows: TGTGCCACCACACGGGGGGCGATAAACATTCAGTACTTC.

The rearrangement joins TRBV11-2 to TRBJ2-7; D gene ambiguous. The CDR3 extends over 11 amino acids. Trimming took off 7 bases at V and 7 bases at J, with 11 bases between the two ends. Germline assignment: CDR1 SGHAT and CDR2 FQNNGV. The CDR3 bases are TGTGCCAGCACAAACGGTCTGGAGCAGTACTTC. Its protein is CASTNGLEQYF. The full variable domain, its missing parts supplied by reference TRBV11-2 and TRBJ2-7, is EAGVAQSPRYKIIEKRQSVAFWCNPISGHATLYWYQQILGQGPKLLIQFQNNGVVDDSQLPKDRFSAERLKGVDSTLKIQPAKLEDSAVYLCASTNGLEQYFGPGTRLTVT.

This chain connects TRBV5-1 to TRBJ2-6, with TRBD1 identical over 7 bases. Germline CDR1 is SGHRS and CDR2 is YFSETQ. J was trimmed by 0 bases and V by 5 bases; bases with no gene match: 8. CDR3 length: 17 amino acids. The CDR3 spells CASRRTGDSSGANVLTF. The CDR3 coding sequence is TGCGCCAGCAGGCGGACAGGCGACAGCTCTGGGGCCAACGTCCTGACTTTC.

The genes are TRBV6-5 and TRBJ1-6, with unresolved D. The germline V gene has CDR1 MNHEY and CDR2 SVGAGI. V was pared by 6 bases and J by 8 bases, with 14 bases between. The CDR3 has 14 amino acids. The DNA for the CDR3 is TGTGCCAGCAGGACTACAGACCGTTATTCACCCCTCCACTTT. Translating it yields CASRTTDRYSPLHF.

The V call is TRBV2, the J call TRBJ1-4; 7 bases agree with TRBD1. This CDR3 comprises 15 residues. The V gene's germline CDR1 is SNHLY and CDR2 FYNNEI. The V segment lost 6 bases and the J segment 5 bases; nucleotides outside the gene matches: 9. The CDR3 loop reads CASRVGTAINEKLFF. The CDR3 DNA sequence: TGTGCCAGCAGGGTTGGGACAGCTATAAATGAAAAACTGTTTTTT.

This chain uses TRBV5-1 with TRBJ2-1, with 11 bases that match TRBD2. The CDR3 extends over 16 amino acids. Per the germline V gene, CDR1 is SGHRS and CDR2 is YFSETQ. The V gene end was trimmed by 5 bases and the J gene end by 6 bases; junction bases not matched to a gene: 10. CDR3 sequence (DNA): TGCGCCAGCAGTTATGGCGGGACTAGCGGCCTCAATGAGCAGTTCTTC. Its translation is CASSYGGTSGLNEQFF.

The CDR3 DNA follows: TGTGCCTGGAGTGTAAAAGTCAGTTTACAAGAGACCCAGTACTTC. Its protein product is CAWSVKVSLQETQYF. The gene calls are TRBV30 and TRBJ2-5, with no clear D. The V gene's germline CDR1 is GTSNPN and CDR2 SVGIG (reference sequence). The germline V and J ends were trimmed by 0 bases and 2 bases, with 13 bases remaining between them. The CDR3 runs to 15 residues.

This rearrangement joins TRBV5-1 to TRBJ1-5; perhaps TRBD1 as D (5 bases). With 4 bases removed from V and 2 bases from J, the gap between germline ends came to 16 bases. The CDR3 has 16 amino acids. Per germline, CDR1 SGHRS and CDR2 YFSETQ. As DNA, the CDR3 is TGCGCCAGCAGCCATAACCGGGGGGAGGGCAATCAGCCCCAGCATTTT. Translating it yields CASSHNRGEGNQPQHF.

V gene TRBV30 combines with J gene TRBJ1-5, with 9 bases identical to TRBD1. With 2 bases clipped from V and 6 bases from J, the junction kept 14 bases outside the gene matches. The germline CDR1 and CDR2 sequences are GTSNPN and SVGIG (reference sequence). The CDR3 extends over 17 amino acids. CDR3 nucleotide sequence: TGTGCCTGGAGTTTCCAGGGGTGGGACAGGGCGATTCAGCCCCAGCATTTT. It encodes CAWSFQGWDRAIQPQHF.

This clone was seen once. V and J are TRBV19 and TRBJ1-5; D is possibly TRBD1 (6 bases). Trimming stripped 3 bases from V and 3 bases from J, with 12 bases between. This CDR3 has 15 residues. Looked up from germline, CDR1 is LNHDA and CDR2 is SQIVND (reference sequence). CDR3 sequence (DNA): TGTGCCAGTAGTATTAACACAGGGCACAATCAGCCCCAGCATTTT. Amino acid sequence: CASSINTGHNQPQHF.

The chain links TRBV2 to TRBJ1-2, with TRBD1 identical over 7 bases. CDR3 size: 12 residues. V lost 6 bases to trimming and J lost 6 bases; unmatched junction nucleotides: 4. From germline, CDR1 is SNHLY and CDR2 FYNNEI. This CDR3 is CASRLTGNGYTF. DNA of the CDR3: TGTGCCAGCAGATTGACAGGGAATGGCTACACCTTC.

The rearrangement links TRBV10-3 to TRBJ1-2, with a tentative D call TRBD1 (6 bases). The length of the CDR3 is 15 residues. Germline V gene data show CDR1 as ENHRY and CDR2 as SYGVKD. V dropped 2 bases and J dropped 0 bases, with 10 bases sitting between them. CDR3 nucleotide sequence: TGTGCCATCAGTGAGCCGGGGGGCGCTAACTATGGCTACACCTTC. Its protein product is CAISEPGGANYGYTF.

The sample holds a few counts of this clone. The chain recombines TRBV5-5 with TRBJ1-2, with D hard to call. The CDR3 covers 16 residues. V was shortened by 1 base and J by 2 bases, with 15 bases between the two germline ends. The V gene's germline CDR1 is SGHKS and CDR2 YYEKEE (reference sequence). This CDR3 is CASSLNLDKINYGYTF. The CDR3 DNA reads TGTGCCAGCAGCTTGAACCTCGACAAGATAAACTATGGCTACACCTTC.

Points on this clone: Other DNA sequences in this specimen translate into the identical CDR3. The rearrangement joins TRBV4-3 to TRBJ2-1; TRBD1 aligns across 10 bases. CDR1 and CDR2 (germline): LGHNA, YSLEER. V gave up 0 bases and J gave up 2 bases; unmatched junction bases: 1. The CDR3 has 16 amino acids. As DNA, the CDR3 is TGCGCCAGCAGCCAAGACGGACAGGGGGCCTACAATGAGCAGTTCTTC. Encoded protein: CASSQDGQGAYNEQFF.

In nucleotides, the CDR3 is TGTGCCAGCAGCCTCGGACTAGCGGGAGAGCAGTACTTC. Translation gives CASSLGLAGEQYF. The rearrangement uses TRBV7-8 and TRBJ2-7; 12 nucleotides match TRBD2. J gave up 7 bases and V 5 bases, and 3 bases lay outside the gene matches. The CDR3 runs to 13 residues. Looked up from germline, CDR1 is SGHVS and CDR2 is FQNEAQ.

V is TRBV15 and J is TRBJ2-3; 7 positions agree with TRBD1. This CDR3 spans 16 amino acids. Trimming took 5 bases from V and 4 from J; bases not matched to a gene: 12. Germline V CDR1 and CDR2: LNHNV, YYDKDF (reference sequence). The CDR3 sequence is CATSGGGRGKADTQYF. The CDR3 nucleotides are TGTGCCACCAGCGGGGGCGGCAGGGGGAAGGCAGATACGCAGTATTTT.

This rearrangement joins TRBV15 to TRBJ1-1; D gene ambiguous. Germline assignment: CDR1 LNHNV and CDR2 YYDKDF (reference sequence). The CDR3 is 13 amino acids. V was pared by 0 bases and J by 7 bases, with 9 bases between. CDR3 coding DNA: TGTGCCACCAGCAGAGAACGAGCGCATGAAGCTTTCTTT. Amino acid sequence: CATSRERAHEAFF. Combining the CDR3 with reference TRBV15 and TRBJ1-1 gives the whole variable domain DAMVIQNPRYQVTQFGKPVTLSCSQTLNHNVMYWYQQKSSQAPKLLFHYYDKDFNNEADTPDNFQSRRPNTSFCFLDIRSPGLGDTAMYLCATSRERAHEAFFGQGTRLTVV.

The gene calls are TRBV7-2 and TRBJ2-7; 9 bases are a match to TRBD1. Per the germline V gene, CDR1 is SGHTA and CDR2 is FQGNSA. V lost 5 bases and J lost 3; bases outside the gene matches: 8. CDR3 length equals 15 residues. The CDR3, as DNA: TGTGCCAGCAGCCCTACCTCGGGACAGGGCTACGAGCAGTACTTC. Amino acids: CASSPTSGQGYEQYF.

The V gene is TRBV2, the J gene TRBJ2-3; 8 bases fit TRBD2. V was pared by 7 bases and J by 8 bases, with 14 bases of the junction left unmatched. Germline values: CDR1 SNHLY, CDR2 FYNNEI. The CDR3 has 15 residues. The CDR3 is CASKAERGPLGTQYF. The CDR3 nucleotides read TGTGCCAGCAAGGCGGAGCGGGGGCCACTAGGTACGCAGTATTTT.